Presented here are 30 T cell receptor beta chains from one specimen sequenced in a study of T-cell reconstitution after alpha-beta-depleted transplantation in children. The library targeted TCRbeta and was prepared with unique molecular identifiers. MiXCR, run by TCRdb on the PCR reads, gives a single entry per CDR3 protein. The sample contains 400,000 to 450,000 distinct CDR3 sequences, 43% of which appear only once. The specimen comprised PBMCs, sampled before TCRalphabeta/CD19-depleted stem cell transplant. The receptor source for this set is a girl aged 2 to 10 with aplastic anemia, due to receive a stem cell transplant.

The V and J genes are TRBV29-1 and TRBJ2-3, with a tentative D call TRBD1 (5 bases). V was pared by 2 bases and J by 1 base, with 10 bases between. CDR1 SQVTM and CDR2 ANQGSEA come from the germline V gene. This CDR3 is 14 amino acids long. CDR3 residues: CSVERGRGTDTQYF. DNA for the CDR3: TGCAGCGTTGAAAGGGGTCGTGGCACAGATACGCAGTATTTT.

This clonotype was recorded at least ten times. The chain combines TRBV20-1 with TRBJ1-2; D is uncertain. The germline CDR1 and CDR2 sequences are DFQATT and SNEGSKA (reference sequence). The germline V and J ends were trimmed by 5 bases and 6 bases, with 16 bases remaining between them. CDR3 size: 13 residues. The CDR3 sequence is CSASYPGSHGYTF. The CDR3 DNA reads TGCAGTGCTTCATACCCCGGATCACATGGCTACACCTTC.

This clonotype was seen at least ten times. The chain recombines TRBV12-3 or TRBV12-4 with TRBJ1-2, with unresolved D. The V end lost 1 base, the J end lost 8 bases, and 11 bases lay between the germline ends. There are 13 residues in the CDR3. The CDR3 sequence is CASSLGPAGGYTF. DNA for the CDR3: TGTGCCAGCAGTTTAGGACCAGCGGGGGGCTACACCTTC.

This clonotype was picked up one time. The CDR3, as DNA: TGTGCCAGCAGTGAAAGAGGGTATGGCACCGGGGAGCTGTTTTTT. Residues: CASSERGYGTGELFF. The chain employs TRBV6-1 and TRBJ2-2; possible D gene TRBD2, 5 bases. Between the trimmed V and J ends, which lost 2 bases and 4 bases, there was a span of 11 bases. This CDR3 is 15 amino acids long. Germline V gene sequence: CDR1 MNHNS, CDR2 SASEGT.

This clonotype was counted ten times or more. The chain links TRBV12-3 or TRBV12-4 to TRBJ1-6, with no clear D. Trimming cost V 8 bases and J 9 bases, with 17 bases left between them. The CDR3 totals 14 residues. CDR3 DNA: TGTGCCAGCTCCTCGACTGTGCGGGGTTCACCCCTCCACTTT. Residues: CASSSTVRGSPLHF.

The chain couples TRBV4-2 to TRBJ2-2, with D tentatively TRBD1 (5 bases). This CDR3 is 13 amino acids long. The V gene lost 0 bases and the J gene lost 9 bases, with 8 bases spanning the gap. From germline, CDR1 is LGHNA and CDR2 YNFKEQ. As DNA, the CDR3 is TGTGCCAGCAGCCAAGAAGGGGATCGGGAGCTGTTTTTT. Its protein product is CASSQEGDRELFF.

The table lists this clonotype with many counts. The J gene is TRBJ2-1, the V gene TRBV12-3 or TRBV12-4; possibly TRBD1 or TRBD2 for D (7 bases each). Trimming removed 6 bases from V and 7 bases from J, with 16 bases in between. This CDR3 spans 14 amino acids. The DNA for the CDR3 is TGTGCCAGCAGGACGACAGGGAGGGGGAATGAGCAGTTCTTC. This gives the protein CASRTTGRGNEQFF.

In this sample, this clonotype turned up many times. As DNA, the CDR3 is TGTGCCAGCAGCTTTACTAGCGGGAGGGACAATGAGCAGTTCTTC. Protein sequence: CASSFTSGRDNEQFF. This chain connects TRBV6-5 to TRBJ2-1, with 13 bases identical to TRBD2. With V trimmed by 6 bases and J by 5 bases, 4 bases remained unmatched. The CDR3 loop spans 15 amino acids. Germline-derived CDR1 and CDR2 are MNHEY and SVGAGI.

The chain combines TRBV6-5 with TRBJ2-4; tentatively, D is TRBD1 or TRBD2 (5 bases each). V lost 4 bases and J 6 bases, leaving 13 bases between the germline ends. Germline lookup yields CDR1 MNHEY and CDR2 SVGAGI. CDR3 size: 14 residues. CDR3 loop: CASSSGGDANIQYF. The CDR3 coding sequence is TGTGCCAGCAGTTCTGGGGGAGATGCAAACATTCAGTACTTC.

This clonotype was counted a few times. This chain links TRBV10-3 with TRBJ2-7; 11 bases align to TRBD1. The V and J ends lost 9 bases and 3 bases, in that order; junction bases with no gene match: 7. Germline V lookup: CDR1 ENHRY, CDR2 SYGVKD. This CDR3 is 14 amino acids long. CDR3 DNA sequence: TGTGCCATTAAGGGACAGGGGGACGGCTACGAGCAGTACTTC. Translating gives CAIKGQGDGYEQYF.

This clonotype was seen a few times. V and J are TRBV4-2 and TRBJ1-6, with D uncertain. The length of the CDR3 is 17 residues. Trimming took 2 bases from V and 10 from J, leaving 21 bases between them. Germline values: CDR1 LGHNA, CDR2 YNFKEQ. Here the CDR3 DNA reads TGTGCCAGCAGCCAATTCGGTACGGCCACGGACTTATCACCCCTCCACTTT. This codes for CASSQFGTATDLSPLHF.

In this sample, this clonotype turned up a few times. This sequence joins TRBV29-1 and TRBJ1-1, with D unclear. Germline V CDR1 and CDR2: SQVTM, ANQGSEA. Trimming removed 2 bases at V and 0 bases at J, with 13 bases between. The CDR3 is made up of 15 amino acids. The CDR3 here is CSVELPGLMNTEAFF. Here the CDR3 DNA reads TGCAGCGTTGAATTGCCAGGACTCATGAACACTGAAGCTTTCTTT.

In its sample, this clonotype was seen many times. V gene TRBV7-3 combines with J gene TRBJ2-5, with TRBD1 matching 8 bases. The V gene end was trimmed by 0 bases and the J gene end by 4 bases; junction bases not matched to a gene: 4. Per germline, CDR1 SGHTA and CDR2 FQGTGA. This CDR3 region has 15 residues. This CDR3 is CASSLTADRGETQYF. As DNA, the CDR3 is TGTGCCAGCAGCTTAACAGCTGACAGGGGAGAGACCCAGTACTTC.

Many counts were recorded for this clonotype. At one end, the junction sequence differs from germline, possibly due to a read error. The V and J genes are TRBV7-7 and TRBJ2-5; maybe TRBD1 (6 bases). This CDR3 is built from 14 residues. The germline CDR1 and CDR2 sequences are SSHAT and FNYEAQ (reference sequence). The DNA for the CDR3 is TGTGCTAGCAGCCAAAGCAGGGGCGGGGAGACCCAGTACTTC. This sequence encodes CASSQSRGGETQYF.

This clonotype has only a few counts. The chain's CDR3 is CAIKPQGPTTEAFF. In DNA form, the CDR3 reads TGTGCCATCAAACCACAGGGGCCAACCACTGAAGCTTTCTTT. The chain combines TRBV10-3 with TRBJ1-1; 7 bases match TRBD1. CDR3 length: 14 residues. Germline-derived CDR1 and CDR2 are ENHRY and SYGVKD. With 7 bases clipped from V and 4 bases from J, the junction kept 9 bases outside the gene matches.

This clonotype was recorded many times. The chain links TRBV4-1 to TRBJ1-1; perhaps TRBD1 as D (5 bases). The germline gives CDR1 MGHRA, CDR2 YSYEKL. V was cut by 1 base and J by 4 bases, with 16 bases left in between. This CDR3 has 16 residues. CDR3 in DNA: TGCGCCAGCAGCCAAGGGGGGACGCCGGTGGGCACTGAAGCTTTCTTT. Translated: CASSQGGTPVGTEAFF.

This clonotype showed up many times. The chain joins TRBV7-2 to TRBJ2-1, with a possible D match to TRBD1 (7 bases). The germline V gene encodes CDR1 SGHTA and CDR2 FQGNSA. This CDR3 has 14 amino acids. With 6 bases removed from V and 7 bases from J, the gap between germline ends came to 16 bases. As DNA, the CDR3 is TGTGCCAGCAGTCCCAGGGGGGCGCTTAATGAGCAGTTCTTC. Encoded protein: CASSPRGALNEQFF.

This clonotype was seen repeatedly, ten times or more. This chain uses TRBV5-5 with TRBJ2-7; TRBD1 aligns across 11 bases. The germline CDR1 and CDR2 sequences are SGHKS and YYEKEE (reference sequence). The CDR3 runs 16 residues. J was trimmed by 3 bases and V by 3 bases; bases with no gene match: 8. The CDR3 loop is CASSYQPGQGVYEQYF. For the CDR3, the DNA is TGTGCCAGCAGCTATCAACCGGGACAGGGGGTCTACGAGCAGTACTTC. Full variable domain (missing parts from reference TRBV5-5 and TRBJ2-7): DAGVTQSPTHLIKTRGQQVTLRCSPISGHKSVSWYQQVLGQGPQFIFQYYEKEERGRGNFPDRFSARQFPNYSSELNVNALLLGDSALYLCASSYQPGQGVYEQYFGPGTRLTVT.

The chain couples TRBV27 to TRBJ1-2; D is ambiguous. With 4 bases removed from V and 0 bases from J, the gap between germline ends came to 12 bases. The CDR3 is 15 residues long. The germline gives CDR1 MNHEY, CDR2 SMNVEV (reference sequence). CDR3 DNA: TGTGCCAGCAGTTCTGGCCGGAAAGCTAACTATGGCTACACCTTC. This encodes CASSSGRKANYGYTF.

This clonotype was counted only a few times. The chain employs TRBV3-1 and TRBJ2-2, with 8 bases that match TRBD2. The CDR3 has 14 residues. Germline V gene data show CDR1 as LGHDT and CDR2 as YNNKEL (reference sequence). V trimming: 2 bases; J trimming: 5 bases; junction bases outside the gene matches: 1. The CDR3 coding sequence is TGTGCCAGCAGCCAATTAGCGGGGACCGGGGAGCTGTTTTTT. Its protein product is CASSQLAGTGELFF.

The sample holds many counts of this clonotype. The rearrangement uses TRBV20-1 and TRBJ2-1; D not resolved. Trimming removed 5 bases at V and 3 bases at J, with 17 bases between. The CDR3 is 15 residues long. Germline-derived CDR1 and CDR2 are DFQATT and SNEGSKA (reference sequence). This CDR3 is CSALPPVFNYNEQFF. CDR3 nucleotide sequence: TGCAGTGCTCTTCCCCCCGTATTTAACTACAATGAGCAGTTCTTC.

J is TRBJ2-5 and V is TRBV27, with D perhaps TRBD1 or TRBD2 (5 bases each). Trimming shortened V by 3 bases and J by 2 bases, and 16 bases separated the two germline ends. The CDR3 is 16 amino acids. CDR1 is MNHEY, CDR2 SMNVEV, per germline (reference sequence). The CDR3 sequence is CASSFEGTHPQETQYF. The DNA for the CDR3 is TGTGCCAGCAGTTTCGAGGGGACCCACCCTCAAGAGACCCAGTACTTC.

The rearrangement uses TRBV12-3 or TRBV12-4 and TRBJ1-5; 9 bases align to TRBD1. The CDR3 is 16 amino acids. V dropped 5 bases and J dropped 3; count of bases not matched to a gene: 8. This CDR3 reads CASSTADRGDNQPQHF. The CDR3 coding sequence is TGTGCCAGCAGTACCGCGGACAGGGGCGACAATCAGCCCCAGCATTTT.

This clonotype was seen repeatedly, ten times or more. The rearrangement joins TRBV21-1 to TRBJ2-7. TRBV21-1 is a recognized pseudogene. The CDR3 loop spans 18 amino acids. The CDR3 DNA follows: TGTGCCAGCAGCAAAGAAAAGGACGTGGCGGATTCGTGCTACGAGCAGTACTTC. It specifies CASSKEKDVADSCYEQYF.

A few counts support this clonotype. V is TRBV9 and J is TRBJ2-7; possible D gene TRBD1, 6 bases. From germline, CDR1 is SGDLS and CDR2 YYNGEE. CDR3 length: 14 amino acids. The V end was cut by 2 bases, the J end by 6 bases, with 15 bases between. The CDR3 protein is CASSVGTIGFEQYF. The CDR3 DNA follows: TGTGCCAGCAGCGTCGGGACAATTGGGTTCGAGCAGTACTTC.

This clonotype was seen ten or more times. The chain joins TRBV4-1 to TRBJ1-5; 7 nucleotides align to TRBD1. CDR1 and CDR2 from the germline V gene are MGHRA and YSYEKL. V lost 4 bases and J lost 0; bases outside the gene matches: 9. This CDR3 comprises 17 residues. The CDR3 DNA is TGCGCCAGCAGCCGCTTAGCGACAGGGAATAGCAATCAGCCCCAGCATTTT. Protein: CASSRLATGNSNQPQHF.

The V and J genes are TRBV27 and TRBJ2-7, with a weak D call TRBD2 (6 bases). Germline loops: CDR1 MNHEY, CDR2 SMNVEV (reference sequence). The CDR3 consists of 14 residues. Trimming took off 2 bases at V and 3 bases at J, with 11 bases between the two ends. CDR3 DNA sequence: TGTGCCAGCAGTTTAATCGGGAGCGGCTACGAGCAGTACTTC. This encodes CASSLIGSGYEQYF.

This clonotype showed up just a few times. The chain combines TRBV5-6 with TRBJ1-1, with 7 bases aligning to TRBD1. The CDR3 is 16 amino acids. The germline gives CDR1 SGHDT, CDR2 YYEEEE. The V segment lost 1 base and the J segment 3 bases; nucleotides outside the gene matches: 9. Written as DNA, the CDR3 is TGTGCCAGCAGCTTGCTGCGCCAGGGGGTCTACACTGAAGCTTTCTTT. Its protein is CASSLLRQGVYTEAFF.

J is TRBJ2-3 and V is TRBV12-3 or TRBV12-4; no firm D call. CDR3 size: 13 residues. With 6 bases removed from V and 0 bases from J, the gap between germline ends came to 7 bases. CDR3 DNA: TGTGCCAGCAGCCACAGTAGCACAGATACGCAGTATTTT. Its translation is CASSHSSTDTQYF.

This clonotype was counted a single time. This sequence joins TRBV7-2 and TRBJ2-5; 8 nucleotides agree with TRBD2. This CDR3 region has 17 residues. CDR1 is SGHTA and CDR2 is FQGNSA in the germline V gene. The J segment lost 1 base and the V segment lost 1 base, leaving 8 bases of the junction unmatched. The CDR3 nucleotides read TGTGCCAGCAGCTTAGTGAGCGGGGGCCCGATCCAAGAGACCCAGTACTTC. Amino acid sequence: CASSLVSGGPIQETQYF.